The subject of this entry is one T cell receptor (beta chain). Its antigen is currently unknown. This sample stems from a study of identical twins. Germline V CDR1 and CDR2: MGHRA, YSYEKL. The CDR3 has 16 residues. J lost 2 bases, V lost 4 bases, and 7 bases had no gene match. TCRdb re-called the 5' RACE reads with MiXCR, one entry per CDR3 protein. This sample has 750,000 to 950,000 distinct CDR3 sequences, with approximately 13% found just once. General study points: An excess of low generation probability was shown by twin-shared out-of-frame alpha sequences.

The sample was also reused in another study, on yellow fever vaccine responses in identical twins.

The genes are TRBV4-1 and TRBJ2-2; 7 positions match TRBD1. This TCR derives from a woman under 30 in good health. The sample consisted of PBMCs. CDR3 loop: CASSRTGTENTGELFF. CDR3 coding DNA: TGCGCCAGCAGCCGGACCGGGACAGAAAACACCGGGGAGCTGTTTTTT.